This T cell receptor beta chain was obtained from a study of blood T cell repertoires in COVID-19. In the original processing: The authors estimated nucleated cell counts from reference gene primer amplification. The protocol was immunoSEQ multiplex PCR, while the TCRdb copy is restricted to in-frame clones and leaves out a portion. The V and J calls and clone size come from that table; D and trimming were worked out from the DNA. Among about 47,000 clones listed, roughly 80% were seen once. The TCR comes from a middle-aged man with acute or convalescent COVID-19. Sequenced input: peripheral blood.

DNA for the CDR3: TGCGCCAGCAGCCCCGGTCTAGCGGGGGGGCCCGGGGAGCTGTTTTTT. Translating it yields CASSPGLAGGPGELFF. The chain couples TRBV4-1 to TRBJ2-2, with 12 positions matching TRBD2. Germline CDR1 and CDR2: MGHRA and YSYEKL. The CDR3 sequence is 16 residues long. Trimming took 4 bases from V and 6 from J; bases not matched to a gene: 6.